The 7 T cell receptor beta chains below come from one sample, sequenced in a study of beta chain features in type 1 diabetes. Antigens of these TCRs are unknown. Study outcomes and limitations: Type 1 diabetes patients showed a moderate but significant shortening of TCRB CDR3s in all four CD4+ subsets.

TCRB transcripts that were expressed got sequenced, as all of the isolated RNA had been reverse transcribed. Some clones are missing from TCRdb's copy, which holds only in-frame ones; the method was immunoSEQ multiplex PCR. The profile shows roughly 150,000 clones, 50% to 70% of them singletons. Sequencing was carried out using naive CD4+ T cells from blood. The origin of the receptors is a young man with type 1 diabetes.

CDR3 DNA sequence: TGTGCCAGCGGGTCCCCTCGGGGCGGCACAGATACGCAGTATTTT. Residues: CASGSPRGGTDTQYF. The chain is built from TRBV7-2 and TRBJ2-3; D tentatively fits TRBD1 or TRBD2 (5 bases each). The V gene lost 8 bases and the J gene lost 1 base, with 16 bases spanning the gap. The V gene's germline CDR1 is SGHTA and CDR2 FQGNSA. The CDR3 is 15 amino acids.

The rearrangement joins TRBV6-6 to TRBJ2-7; TRBD1 matches 8 bases. CDR3 length: 13 residues. Trimming cost V 5 bases and J 3 bases; bases outside gene matches: 3. CDR1 and CDR2 from the germline V gene are MNHNY and SVGAGI (reference sequence). In DNA form, the CDR3 reads TGTGCCAGCAGTCCCAGGGGGCTCTACGAGCAGTACTTC. Protein: CASSPRGLYEQYF.

The gene calls are TRBV29-1 and TRBJ2-3; D uncertain. V shed 5 bases and J shed 0 bases, with 9 bases lying between them. There are 13 residues in the CDR3. Germline loops: CDR1 SQVTM, CDR2 ANQGSEA. Here the CDR3 DNA reads TGCAGCGTTAGTATCTCTAGCACAGATACGCAGTATTTT. Translating gives CSVSISSTDTQYF.

The chain carries TRBV29-1 and TRBJ2-7; perhaps TRBD1 as D (5 bases). The CDR3 runs to 10 residues. V dropped 4 bases and J dropped 6 bases, with 7 bases sitting between them. The V gene's germline CDR1 is SQVTM and CDR2 ANQGSEA. Here the CDR3 reads CSVVRGEQYF. The CDR3 coding sequence is TGCAGCGTTGTTAGGGGCGAGCAGTACTTC.

This CDR3 reads CAICPTGGWKETQYF. The CDR3 coding sequence is TGTGCCATTTGCCCGACAGGGGGCTGGAAGGAGACCCAGTACTTC. The V call is TRBV10-3, the J call TRBJ2-5; 10 nucleotides line up with TRBD1. With V trimmed by 9 bases and J by 5 bases, 12 bases remained unmatched. The CDR3 length is 15 residues. Germline CDR1 and CDR2: ENHRY and SYGVKD.

This clone was found once. V is TRBV9 and J is TRBJ2-1; no definite D call. Trimming removed 1 base from V and 5 bases from J, with 10 bases in between. From germline, CDR1 is SGDLS and CDR2 YYNGEE. CDR3 length equals 14 residues. The CDR3 here is CASSVLGTHNEQFF. Here the CDR3 DNA reads TGTGCCAGCAGCGTATTAGGTACCCACAATGAGCAGTTCTTC. Variable domain in full (rest from reference TRBV9 and TRBJ2-1): DSGVTQTPKHLITATGQRVTLRCSPRSGDLSVYWYQQSLDQGLQFLIQYYNGEERAKGNILERFSAQQFPDLHSELNLSSLELGDSALYFCASSVLGTHNEQFFGPGTRLTVL.

The V gene is TRBV30, the J gene TRBJ2-1; 7 bases match TRBD2. The ends lost 0 bases at V and 4 bases at J; junction bases unmatched: 9. Germline assignment: CDR1 GTSNPN and CDR2 SVGIG (reference sequence). The CDR3 extends over 16 amino acids. DNA for the CDR3: TGTGCCTGGAGTGTATTATCGCTAGCGGTTTACAATGAGCAGTTCTTC. Its protein product is CAWSVLSLAVYNEQFF.